These 17 T cell receptor beta chains originate from one sample sequenced in a study of shared clonotypes between healthy human individuals. Profiling relied on immunoSEQ multiplex PCR, and the TCRdb table lists in-frame clones only, not all of them. The sample has roughly 1,500,000 clones, 95% to 99% seen once; the top ten hold about 0.45%. The sample consisted of naive CD4+ T cells sorted from blood. The subset is: CD45RA+ positively selected. The receptors derive from a man aged 25-45 years in good health.

The chain recombines TRBV5-1 with TRBJ2-3; either TRBD1 or TRBD2 may supply D (5 bases each). Germline lookup yields CDR1 SGHRS and CDR2 YFSETQ. V was pared by 4 bases and J by 8 bases, with 20 bases between. The CDR3 is 15 residues long. In DNA form, the CDR3 reads TGCGCCAGCAGCCGGGACCCACGAAACGAGGGTACGCAGTATTTT. Amino acids: CASSRDPRNEGTQYF.

Details on this clone: The sample has other DNA sequences that encode this CDR3 too. This chain's CDR3 is CATSRDRGEQYF. Written as DNA, the CDR3 is TGTGCCACCAGCAGAGATCGTGGGGAGCAGTACTTC. The chain is built from TRBV15 and TRBJ2-7; D unresolved. CDR1 and CDR2 from the germline V gene are LNHNV and YYDKDF (reference sequence). Trimming pared 0 bases from V and 7 bases from J, leaving 7 bases between. The CDR3 covers 12 residues.

This chain uses TRBV6-1 with TRBJ2-7; TRBD1 matches at 7 bases. This CDR3 has 13 residues. J lost 2 bases, V lost 6 bases, and 4 bases had no gene match. The germline V gene encodes CDR1 MNHNS and CDR2 SASEGT. The CDR3 DNA sequence: TGTGCCAGCAGAGCTGGACAGGCCTACGAGCAGTACTTC. Encoded protein: CASRAGQAYEQYF.

This clone was observed once. The V and J genes are TRBV30 and TRBJ2-7; D possibly corresponds to TRBD2 (6 bases). This CDR3 spans 16 amino acids. V gave up 4 bases and J gave up 6 bases, with 25 bases separating them. The germline gives CDR1 GTSNPN, CDR2 SVGIG (reference sequence). The CDR3 protein is CAWTSGAGTGAVEQYF. DNA of the CDR3: TGTGCCTGGACTTCCGGGGCGGGAACGGGAGCGGTCGAGCAGTACTTC. The full variable domain, rest sourced from reference TRBV30 and TRBJ2-7, is SQTIHQWPATLVQPVGSPLSLECTVEGTSNPNLYWYRQAAGRGLQLLFYSVGIGQISSEVPQNLSASRPQDRQFILSSKKLLLSDSGFYLCAWTSGAGTGAVEQYFGPGTRLTVT.

The DNA of the CDR3 is TGTGCCAGCTCACCTGTACAGGACACCGGGGAGCTGTTTTTT. Translated: CASSPVQDTGELFF. The gene calls are TRBV18 and TRBJ2-2, with TRBD1 as a possible D gene (5 bases). V was trimmed by 3 bases and J by 3 bases, leaving 8 bases between them. The CDR3 is made up of 14 amino acids. Germline-derived CDR1 and CDR2 are KGHSH and LQKENI.

The CDR3 region is CASSGTRGSYNEQFF. The DNA of the CDR3 is TGTGCCAGCAGTGGAACTAGGGGCTCCTACAATGAGCAGTTCTTC. V gene TRBV2 combines with J gene TRBJ2-1; tentatively, D is TRBD1 or TRBD2 (5 bases each). Trimming removed 4 bases at V and 0 bases at J, with 10 bases between. The CDR3 consists of 15 residues. Germline-derived CDR1 and CDR2 are SNHLY and FYNNEI.

J is TRBJ2-5 and V is TRBV5-1; TRBD2 is a possible D gene (7 bases). Per germline, CDR1 SGHRS and CDR2 YFSETQ. V was trimmed by 7 bases and J by 2 bases, leaving 21 bases between them. The CDR3 runs 16 residues. For the CDR3, the DNA is TGCGCCAGCGCCCCCGGGGGGCTAGCGGATCAAGAGACCCAGTACTTC. Protein: CASAPGGLADQETQYF. Filled out from reference TRBV5-1 and TRBJ2-5, the complete variable domain reads KAGVTQTPRYLIKTRGQQVTLSCSPISGHRSVSWYQQTPGQGLQFLFEYFSETQRNKGNFPGRFSGRQFSNSRSEMNVSTLELGDSALYLCASAPGGLADQETQYFGPGTRLLVL.

This clone was seen only once. This chain joins TRBV6-6 and TRBJ1-1, with no clear D. Germline CDR1 is MNHNY and CDR2 is SVGAGI (reference sequence). The CDR3 length is 16 residues. The V end was cut by 6 bases, the J end by 1 base, with 18 bases between. DNA of the CDR3: TGTGCCAGCAGCCGAATCCCCGGACGGACGAACACTGAAGCTTTCTTT. It codes for CASSRIPGRTNTEAFF.

This clone appeared a single time. The genes are TRBV25-1 and TRBJ2-3; perhaps TRBD1 as D (6 bases). Trimming left V 3 bases short and J 3 bases short, with 13 bases between. From germline, CDR1 is MGHDK and CDR2 SYGVNS. CDR3 length: 15 amino acids. CDR3 region: CASSEGQGRTDTQYF. The CDR3 DNA follows: TGTGCCAGCAGTGAGGGGCAGGGGCGGACAGATACGCAGTATTTT.

Notes on this clone: Distinct nucleotide sequences in the sample also encode this CDR3. This sequence joins TRBV18 and TRBJ1-3, with a tentative D call TRBD1 (6 bases). V shed 6 bases and J shed 4 bases, with 10 bases lying between them. This CDR3 has 13 residues. Germline V gene sequence: CDR1 KGHSH, CDR2 LQKENI. CDR3 coding DNA: TGTGCCAGCTCTACAGGGCCGGGAAACACCATATATTTT. It specifies CASSTGPGNTIYF.

J is TRBJ2-7 and V is TRBV5-4; 9 nucleotides agree with TRBD2. Germline V gene lookup returns CDR1 SGHNT and CDR2 YYREEE (reference sequence). The length of the CDR3 is 15 residues. The J segment lost 0 bases and the V segment lost 1 base, leaving 2 bases of the junction unmatched. This chain's CDR3 is CASSLRRGGSYEQYF. The CDR3 DNA follows: TGTGCCAGCAGCTTGCGGCGGGGGGGCTCCTACGAGCAGTACTTC.

The chain employs TRBV28 and TRBJ1-1, with 7 bases lining up with TRBD1. Per germline, CDR1 MDHEN and CDR2 SYDVKM. The J segment lost 10 bases and the V segment lost 6 bases, leaving 5 bases of the junction unmatched. CDR3 size: 11 residues. The CDR3 DNA sequence: TGTGCCAGCAGCATCAGGGGGGTAGCTTTCTTT. Amino acid sequence: CASSIRGVAFF. The complete variable domain, with remaining parts taken from reference TRBV28 and TRBJ1-1, reads DVKVTQSSRYLVKRTGEKVFLECVQDMDHENMFWYRQDPGLGLRLIYFSYDVKMKEKGDIPEGYSVSREKKERFSLILESASTNQTSMYLCASSIRGVAFFGQGTRLTVV.

The CDR3: CASSSDRYGYTF. The CDR3 DNA follows: TGTGCCAGCAGCTCCGACCGGTATGGCTACACCTTC. The chain links TRBV28 to TRBJ1-2, with D hard to call. Germline values: CDR1 MDHEN, CDR2 SYDVKM. Trimming pared 6 bases from V and 5 bases from J, leaving 10 bases between. This CDR3 has 12 amino acids.

The J gene is TRBJ2-5, the V gene TRBV11-3, with 11 bases matching TRBD2. The V gene's germline CDR1 is SGHNT and CDR2 YENEEA. The V gene end was trimmed by 0 bases and the J gene end by 5 bases; junction bases not matched to a gene: 14. The CDR3 totals 19 residues. Here the CDR3 DNA reads TGTGCCAGCAGCTTAGAGGGCGGTTTTAGCGGGAGGGCCGGGGAGACCCAGTACTTC. Protein: CASSLEGGFSGRAGETQYF.

On this clone: Additional DNA sequences in this sample encode the identical CDR3. The rearrangement links TRBV15 to TRBJ1-1; no reliable D call. The germline CDR1 and CDR2 sequences are LNHNV and YYDKDF (reference sequence). This CDR3 has 13 amino acids. V lost 0 bases to trimming and J lost 0 bases, with 2 bases between them. The CDR3 here is CATSRDMNTEAFF. The CDR3 DNA follows: TGTGCCACCAGCAGAGATATGAACACTGAAGCTTTCTTT.

V gene TRBV5-1 combines with J gene TRBJ2-7; D remains unclear. CDR1 and CDR2 from the germline V gene are SGHRS and YFSETQ. Trimming stripped 0 bases from V and 2 bases from J, with 12 bases between. This CDR3 comprises 15 residues. The CDR3 loop is CASSLAVGFAYEQYF. In nucleotides, the CDR3 is TGCGCCAGCAGCTTGGCCGTTGGGTTCGCCTACGAGCAGTACTTC.

V is TRBV21-1 and J is TRBJ2-7; the D call TRBD2 from the table was never checked on the DNA. TRBV21-1 is a pseudogene segment. The CDR3 is 14 amino acids. The CDR3 bases are TGTGCCAGCAGCGCAACTAGCGGAACCTACGAGCAGTACTTC. It encodes CASSATSGTYEQYF.